Following are 26 T cell receptor beta chains from one sample sequenced in a study of neurological immune-mediated disorders. TCRdb re-called the 5' RACE reads through MiXCR, storing one row per CDR3 protein. This table holds roughly 74,000 distinct CDR3 sequences, 5.2% found once. The sequencing input was PBMCs. These receptors came from a man aged 18 to 29 with multiple sclerosis.

This clonotype was found many times. J is TRBJ2-3 and V is TRBV5-1; unclear D gene. The CDR3 is 14 amino acids. V gave up 4 bases and J gave up 0 bases, with 9 bases separating them. CDR1 and CDR2 (germline): SGHRS, YFSETQ. In nucleotides, the CDR3 is TGCGCCAGCAGCGTCCCAGCTAGCACAGATACGCAGTATTTT. Translated, it gives CASSVPASTDTQYF. Combining the CDR3 with reference TRBV5-1 and TRBJ2-3 gives the whole variable domain KAGVTQTPRYLIKTRGQQVTLSCSPISGHRSVSWYQQTPGQGLQFLFEYFSETQRNKGNFPGRFSGRQFSNSRSEMNVSTLELGDSALYLCASSVPASTDTQYFGPGTRLTVL.

This clonotype was seen only a few times. The J gene is TRBJ1-4, the V gene TRBV18, with D possibly TRBD1 on 5 matching bases. Germline V gene sequence: CDR1 KGHSH, CDR2 LQKENI. There are 15 residues in the CDR3. V lost 1 base to trimming and J lost 3 bases, with 9 bases between them. The CDR3 spells CASSPRGSPNEKLFF. Here the CDR3 DNA reads TGTGCCAGCTCACCACGGGGGTCGCCTAATGAAAAACTGTTTTTT.

Ten or more counts support this clonotype. This chain connects TRBV29-1 to TRBJ1-1, with D perhaps TRBD1 (5 bases). The CDR3 has 13 amino acids. Germline V gene data show CDR1 as SQVTM and CDR2 as ANQGSEA. V lost 0 bases and J lost 6, with 11 bases in between. The CDR3 spells CSVEDYRFPEAFF. DNA for the CDR3: TGCAGCGTTGAAGACTACAGGTTCCCTGAAGCTTTCTTT.

This clonotype was seen repeatedly, ten times or more. V gene TRBV7-9 combines with J gene TRBJ2-7; D is perhaps TRBD2 (5 bases). Germline V lookup: CDR1 SEHNR, CDR2 FQNEAQ (reference sequence). V was pared by 1 base and J by 2 bases, with 6 bases between. The length of the CDR3 is 13 residues. CDR3 nucleotide sequence: TGTGCCAGCAGCTTAGTGGGAGCCTACGAGCAGTACTTC. Translated: CASSLVGAYEQYF.

This clonotype was observed at least ten times. The chain combines TRBV5-1 with TRBJ2-3; possible D gene TRBD1, 6 bases. The length of the CDR3 is 15 residues. The germline V gene encodes CDR1 SGHRS and CDR2 YFSETQ. Trimming stripped 1 base from V and 2 bases from J, with 11 bases between. The CDR3 loop is CASSLKDRHTDTQYF. CDR3 bases: TGCGCCAGCAGCTTGAAGGACAGACACACAGATACGCAGTATTTT.

By share of the sample, this clonotype is medium-sized. The chain has TRBV12-3 or TRBV12-4 and TRBJ1-1; unclear D gene. The V end lost 7 bases, the J end lost 0 bases, and 9 bases lay between the germline ends. The CDR3 runs to 13 residues. The DNA for the CDR3 is TGTGCCAGCACCGCAAATGTGAACACTGAAGCTTTCTTT. It encodes CASTANVNTEAFF.

This clonotype showed up many times. The V gene is TRBV2, the J gene TRBJ2-1; 8 bases agree with TRBD1. The CDR3 spans 14 residues. With V trimmed by 1 base and J by 10 bases, 6 bases remained unmatched. CDR1 and CDR2 (germline): SNHLY, FYNNEI. The CDR3 here is CASSEEGQGEEQFF. Here the CDR3 DNA reads TGTGCCAGCAGTGAAGAAGGACAGGGCGAGGAGCAGTTCTTC.

This clonotype was seen repeatedly, ten times or more. The genes are TRBV20-1 and TRBJ2-1, with no clear D. V was cut by 3 bases and J by 8 bases, with 17 bases left in between. Germline V gene sequence: CDR1 DFQATT, CDR2 SNEGSKA (reference sequence). The length of the CDR3 is 14 residues. CDR3 nucleotides: TGCAGTGCTAGTCCGTGGGAAATAGCCTATGAGCAGTTCTTC. Amino acid sequence: CSASPWEIAYEQFF.

This clonotype appeared many times. The chain is built from TRBV5-5 and TRBJ2-1; 11 bases are shared with TRBD1. Germline V gene lookup returns CDR1 SGHKS and CDR2 YYEKEE (reference sequence). After removal of 0 bases from V and 4 bases from J, the junction contained 9 bases not matched to a gene. The CDR3 spans 18 residues. CDR3: CASSLEVGDRGFYNEQFF. Written as DNA, the CDR3 is TGTGCCAGCAGCTTGGAGGTGGGGGACAGGGGGTTTTACAATGAGCAGTTCTTC.

This clonotype was seen repeatedly, ten times or more. The V and J genes are TRBV20-1 and TRBJ1-4; D is perhaps TRBD1 (5 bases). Trimming shortened V by 6 bases and J by 2 bases, and 19 bases separated the two germline ends. In germline, CDR1 is DFQATT, CDR2 SNEGSKA (reference sequence). This CDR3 contains 16 residues. Here the CDR3 reads CSAGDPGMRTNEKLFF. The CDR3, as DNA: TGCAGTGCAGGGGACCCGGGGATGAGGACTAATGAAAAACTGTTTTTT.

This clonotype was seen at least ten times. This sequence joins TRBV5-1 and TRBJ1-6; tentative D call: TRBD1 (5 bases). The germline V and J ends were trimmed by 0 bases and 5 bases, with 6 bases remaining between them. Germline V gene lookup returns CDR1 SGHRS and CDR2 YFSETQ. This CDR3 is 14 amino acids long. The CDR3 loop is CASSLAQDNSPLHF. In DNA, the CDR3 is TGCGCCAGCAGCTTGGCACAGGATAATTCACCCCTCCACTTT.

This clonotype has a count of ten or more. The V call is TRBV7-2, the J call TRBJ1-2, with D uncertain. The V and J ends lost 5 bases and 4 bases respectively, with 14 bases between them. This CDR3 has 14 amino acids. Germline-derived CDR1 and CDR2 are SGHTA and FQGNSA. In nucleotides, the CDR3 is TGTGCCAGCAGCCCGAGGAGTAGATTCTATGGCTACACCTTC. It is translated as CASSPRSRFYGYTF.

In its sample, this clonotype was seen many times. The chain combines TRBV7-7 with TRBJ2-1; a weak D match, TRBD2 (5 bases). Trimming shortened V by 5 bases and J by 5 bases, and 10 bases separated the two germline ends. This CDR3 is 13 amino acids long. The germline V gene encodes CDR1 SSHAT and CDR2 FNYEAQ (reference sequence). The CDR3 DNA follows: TGTGCCAGCAGCAGCGTCGGGGACAATGAGCAGTTCTTC. Its protein product is CASSSVGDNEQFF.

The V call is TRBV30, the J call TRBJ1-2, with no clear D. The V gene's germline CDR1 is GTSNPN and CDR2 SVGIG (reference sequence). The CDR3 contains 15 residues. The V gene lost 3 bases and the J gene lost 5 bases, with 19 bases spanning the gap. As DNA, the CDR3 is TGTGCCTGGAGCCCGTTGGGTCCCCCCCAATATGGCTACACCTTC. Amino acids: CAWSPLGPPQYGYTF.

This clonotype was seen repeatedly, ten times or more. This chain links TRBV24-1 with TRBJ2-7; D is perhaps TRBD1 (6 bases). Per germline, CDR1 KGHDR and CDR2 SFDVKD. V lost 0 bases and J 4 bases, leaving 9 bases between the germline ends. The CDR3 is 14 amino acids. This CDR3 reads CATSDLGQPYEQYF. The CDR3 DNA sequence: TGTGCCACCAGTGATTTGGGACAGCCGTACGAGCAGTACTTC.

Many counts were recorded for this clonotype. This chain's CDR3 is CSAPRGTWNGYTF. The CDR3 nucleotides read TGCAGTGCTCCCAGGGGGACGTGGAATGGCTACACCTTC. The J gene is TRBJ1-2, the V gene TRBV20-1; 7 bases fit TRBD1. Germline V lookup: CDR1 DFQATT, CDR2 SNEGSKA (reference sequence). V was pared by 5 bases and J by 6 bases, with 9 bases of the junction left unmatched. The CDR3 runs to 13 residues.

This clonotype was picked up many times. This chain joins TRBV6-1 and TRBJ1-2; TRBD1 agrees at 9 bases. Germline trimming cut 1 base from V and 4 bases from J; bases unmatched to any gene: 1. There are 14 residues in the CDR3. CDR1 is MNHNS, CDR2 SASEGT, per germline. The CDR3 bases are TGTGCCAGCAGTGAAGGGGGACAGGGCTATGGCTACACCTTC. Protein: CASSEGGQGYGYTF.

This clonotype has a count of ten or more. This chain joins TRBV5-1 and TRBJ2-2; D uncertain. The CDR3 sequence is 16 residues long. V was cut by 0 bases and J by 6 bases, with 15 bases left in between. Germline V lookup: CDR1 SGHRS, CDR2 YFSETQ. The CDR3 loop is CASSLEGPTRPGELFF. The CDR3 DNA follows: TGCGCCAGCAGCTTGGAAGGGCCCACTCGTCCCGGGGAGCTGTTTTTT.

This clonotype was found many times. This chain connects TRBV7-2 to TRBJ1-1, with unresolved D. The germline V and J ends were trimmed by 1 base and 3 bases, with 6 bases remaining between them. The germline V gene has CDR1 SGHTA and CDR2 FQGNSA. The CDR3 sequence is 13 residues long. In DNA form, the CDR3 reads TGTGCCAGCAGCTTAGTTATGGACACTGAAGCTTTCTTT. It specifies CASSLVMDTEAFF.

This clonotype was observed at least ten times. The chain uses TRBV29-1 and TRBJ2-1; no firm D call. Germline values: CDR1 SQVTM, CDR2 ANQGSEA. The CDR3 runs 13 residues. V lost 6 bases to trimming and J lost 0 bases, with 9 bases between them. CDR3 nucleotide sequence: TGCAGCGTGGCAGTTAGCTCCTACAATGAGCAGTTCTTC. The encoded protein is CSVAVSSYNEQFF.

This clonotype was found many times. The V call is TRBV9, the J call TRBJ2-3; tentative D call: TRBD1 (6 bases). Deletions cut 3 bases from V and 8 bases from J, with 16 bases between. Looked up from germline, CDR1 is SGDLS and CDR2 is YYNGEE. The CDR3 loop spans 14 amino acids. The CDR3: CASSDGQRMGTQYF. CDR3 in DNA: TGTGCCAGCAGCGACGGACAGAGGATGGGTACGCAGTATTTT.

Concerning this clonotype: Mismatch with germline at one junction end may stem from a read error. V is TRBV5-1 and J is TRBJ1-5; a weak D match, TRBD1 (6 bases). CDR1 is SGHRS, CDR2 YFSETQ, per germline. The CDR3 runs to 15 residues. The CDR3 DNA is TGCGCCAGCAGCTTTGAAGGGGGTAGCAATCCGCCCCAGCATTTT. Translation gives CASSFEGGSNPPQHF.

Concerning this clonotype: A much larger clone differs by one base, so this may be a read error. The CDR3 coding sequence is TGTGCCAGCAGCTTAAATACAGGAGACACTGAAGCTTTCTTT. This gives the protein CASSLNTGDTEAFF. The chain employs TRBV7-3 and TRBJ1-1; a possible D gene is TRBD1 (5 bases). Germline V gene sequence: CDR1 SGHTA, CDR2 FQGTGA. The V end was cut by 1 base, the J end by 3 bases, with 9 bases between. The CDR3 extends over 14 amino acids. The full variable domain, completed using reference TRBV7-3 and TRBJ1-1, is GAGVSQTPSNKVTEKGKYVELRCDPISGHTALYWYRQSLGQGPEFLIYFQGTGAADDSGLPNDRFFAVRPEGSVSTLKIQRTERGDSAVYLCASSLNTGDTEAFFGQGTRLTVV.

This clonotype was seen ten or more times. The gene calls are TRBV7-2 and TRBJ2-5; maybe TRBD1 (6 bases). CDR3 size: 15 residues. Per germline, CDR1 SGHTA and CDR2 FQGNSA. V lost 2 bases, J lost 4 bases, and 14 bases lay in between. CDR3 in DNA: TGTGCCAGCAGCTTATTCTTGGGCAGGGGAGAGACCCAGTACTTC. Encoded protein: CASSLFLGRGETQYF.

The sample holds many counts of this clonotype. J is TRBJ2-5 and V is TRBV5-1, with TRBD1 matching over 8 bases. V gave up 0 bases and J gave up 4 bases; unmatched junction bases: 8. From germline, CDR1 is SGHRS and CDR2 YFSETQ. The CDR3 covers 16 residues. The CDR3 protein is CASSLADGTGRETQYF. CDR3 bases: TGCGCCAGCAGCTTGGCCGACGGGACAGGCCGAGAGACCCAGTACTTC.

This clonotype was counted many times. The CDR3 nucleotides read TGTGCCAGCAGCCAAGCAGGAACACGAGAGACCCAGTACTTC. This gives the protein CASSQAGTRETQYF. The V and J genes are TRBV4-2 and TRBJ2-5; D unclear. Trimming removed 1 base from V and 4 bases from J, with 10 bases in between. Looked up from germline, CDR1 is LGHNA and CDR2 is YNFKEQ. This CDR3 is built from 14 residues.